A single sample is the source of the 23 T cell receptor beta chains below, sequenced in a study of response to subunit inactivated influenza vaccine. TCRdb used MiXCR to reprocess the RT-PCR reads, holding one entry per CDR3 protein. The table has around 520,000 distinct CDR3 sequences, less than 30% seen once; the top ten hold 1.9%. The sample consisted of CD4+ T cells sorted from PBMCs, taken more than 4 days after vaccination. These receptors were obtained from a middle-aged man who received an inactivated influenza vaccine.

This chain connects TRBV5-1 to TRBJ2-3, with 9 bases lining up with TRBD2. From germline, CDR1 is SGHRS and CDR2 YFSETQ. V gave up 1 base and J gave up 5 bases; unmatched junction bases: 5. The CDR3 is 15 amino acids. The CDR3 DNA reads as TGCGCCAGCAGCTTGTTTAGCGGGAGCGTAGATACGCAGTATTTT. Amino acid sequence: CASSLFSGSVDTQYF.

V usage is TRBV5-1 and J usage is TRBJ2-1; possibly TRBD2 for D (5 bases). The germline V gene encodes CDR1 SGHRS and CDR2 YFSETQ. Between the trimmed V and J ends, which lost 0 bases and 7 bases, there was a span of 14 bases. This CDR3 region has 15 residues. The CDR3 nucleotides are TGCGCCAGCAGCTTGGGGACTCCGACCGTTAATGAGCAGTTCTTC. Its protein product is CASSLGTPTVNEQFF.

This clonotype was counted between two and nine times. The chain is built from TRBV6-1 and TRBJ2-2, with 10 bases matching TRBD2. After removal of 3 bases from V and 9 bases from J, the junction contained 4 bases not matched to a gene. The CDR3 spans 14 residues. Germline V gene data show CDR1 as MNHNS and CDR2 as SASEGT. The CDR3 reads CASSENSGRRELFF. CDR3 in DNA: TGTGCCAGCAGTGAGAATAGCGGGAGGCGGGAGCTGTTTTTT.

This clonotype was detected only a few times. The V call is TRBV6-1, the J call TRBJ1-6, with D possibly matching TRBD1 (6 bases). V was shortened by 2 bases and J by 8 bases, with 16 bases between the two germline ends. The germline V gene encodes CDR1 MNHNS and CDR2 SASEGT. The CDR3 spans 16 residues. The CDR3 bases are TGTGCCAGCAGTGAAAAGGGGGGGCTTTATCATTCACCCCTCCACTTT. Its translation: CASSEKGGLYHSPLHF.

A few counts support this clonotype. The CDR3 sequence: CASSPVPSGGRFPDTQYF. CDR3 DNA sequence: TGTGCCAGCAGCCCCGTGCCTTCGGGGGGGCGATTTCCAGATACGCAGTATTTT. This rearrangement joins TRBV4-2 to TRBJ2-3, with 8 bases matching TRBD2. V lost 4 bases, J lost 4 bases, and 16 bases stayed unmatched. The CDR3 runs 18 residues. Per germline, CDR1 LGHNA and CDR2 YNFKEQ.

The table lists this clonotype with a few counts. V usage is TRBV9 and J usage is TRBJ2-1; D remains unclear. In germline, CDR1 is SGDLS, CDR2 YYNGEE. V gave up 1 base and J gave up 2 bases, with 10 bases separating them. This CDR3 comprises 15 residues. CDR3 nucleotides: TGTGCCAGCAGCGTACAACAGACTCCCTACAATGAGCAGTTCTTC. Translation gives CASSVQQTPYNEQFF.

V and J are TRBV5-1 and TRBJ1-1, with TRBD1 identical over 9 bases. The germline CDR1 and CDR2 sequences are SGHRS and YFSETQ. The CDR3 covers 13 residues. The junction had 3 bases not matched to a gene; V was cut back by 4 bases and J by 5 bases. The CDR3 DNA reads TGCGCCAGCAGCCGGGACAGGGAAACTGAAGCTTTCTTT. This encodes CASSRDRETEAFF.

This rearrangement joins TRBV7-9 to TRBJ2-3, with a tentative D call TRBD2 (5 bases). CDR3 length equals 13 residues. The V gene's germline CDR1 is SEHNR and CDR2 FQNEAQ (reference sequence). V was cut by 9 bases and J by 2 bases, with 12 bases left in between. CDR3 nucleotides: TGTGCCAGTAATCGAGGGCCCACAGATACGCAGTATTTT. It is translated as CASNRGPTDTQYF.

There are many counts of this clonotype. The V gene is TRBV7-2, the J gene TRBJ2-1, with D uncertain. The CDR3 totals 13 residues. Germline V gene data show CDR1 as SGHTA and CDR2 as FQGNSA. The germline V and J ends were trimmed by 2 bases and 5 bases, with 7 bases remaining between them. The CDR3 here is CASSLNRDNEQFF. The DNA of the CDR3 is TGTGCCAGCAGCTTAAACCGGGACAATGAGCAGTTCTTC. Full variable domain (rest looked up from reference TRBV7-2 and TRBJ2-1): GAGVSQSPSNKVTEKGKDVELRCDPISGHTALYWYRQSLGQGLEFLIYFQGNSAPDKSGLPSDRFSAERTGGSVSTLTIQRTQQEDSAVYLCASSLNRDNEQFFGPGTRLTVL.

Here the CDR3 DNA reads TGTGCCAGCAGCTTGTGGGCGACAGGCGGGACGAGCACAGATACGCAGTATTTT. Translated, it gives CASSLWATGGTSTDTQYF. The rearrangement uses TRBV5-5 and TRBJ2-3; D is perhaps TRBD1 or TRBD2 (6 bases each). Trimming shortened V by 1 base and J by 0 bases, and 18 bases separated the two germline ends. Germline lookup yields CDR1 SGHKS and CDR2 YYEKEE (reference sequence). CDR3 length equals 18 residues.

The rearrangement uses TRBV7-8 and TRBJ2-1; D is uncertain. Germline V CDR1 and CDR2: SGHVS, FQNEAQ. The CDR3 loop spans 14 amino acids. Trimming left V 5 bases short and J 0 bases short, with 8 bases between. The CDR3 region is CASSPYSSYNEQFF. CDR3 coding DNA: TGTGCCAGCAGCCCCTATAGCTCCTACAATGAGCAGTTCTTC.

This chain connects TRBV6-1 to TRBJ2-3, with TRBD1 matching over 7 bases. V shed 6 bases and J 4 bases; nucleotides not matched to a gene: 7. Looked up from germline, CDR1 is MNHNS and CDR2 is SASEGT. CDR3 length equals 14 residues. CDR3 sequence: CASSTTGKADTQYF. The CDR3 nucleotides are TGTGCCAGCAGCACGACAGGGAAGGCAGATACGCAGTATTTT.

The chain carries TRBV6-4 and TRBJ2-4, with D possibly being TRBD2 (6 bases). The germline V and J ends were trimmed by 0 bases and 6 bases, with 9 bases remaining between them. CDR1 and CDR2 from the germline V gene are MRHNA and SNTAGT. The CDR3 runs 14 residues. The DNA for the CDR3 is TGTGCCAGCAGTGACTCTGCGGGGATAAACATTCAGTACTTC. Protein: CASSDSAGINIQYF.

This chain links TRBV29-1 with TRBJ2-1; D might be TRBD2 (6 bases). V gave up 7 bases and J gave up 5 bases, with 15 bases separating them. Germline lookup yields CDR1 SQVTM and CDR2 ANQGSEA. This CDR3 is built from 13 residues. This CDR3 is CSAGDRRDNEQFF. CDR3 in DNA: TGCAGCGCGGGGGACCGGCGGGACAATGAGCAGTTCTTC.

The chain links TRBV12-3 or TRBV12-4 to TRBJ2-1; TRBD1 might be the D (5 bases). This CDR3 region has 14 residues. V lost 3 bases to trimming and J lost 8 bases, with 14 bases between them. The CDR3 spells CASSLGQGFDEQFF. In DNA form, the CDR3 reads TGTGCCAGCAGTTTGGGTCAGGGCTTCGATGAGCAGTTCTTC.

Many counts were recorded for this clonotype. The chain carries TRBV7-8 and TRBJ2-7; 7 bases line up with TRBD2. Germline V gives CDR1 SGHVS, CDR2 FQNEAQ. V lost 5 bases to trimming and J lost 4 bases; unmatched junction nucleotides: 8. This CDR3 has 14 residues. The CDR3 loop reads CASSRPEGGYEQYF. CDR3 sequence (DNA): TGTGCCAGCAGCAGGCCCGAGGGAGGGTACGAGCAGTACTTC.

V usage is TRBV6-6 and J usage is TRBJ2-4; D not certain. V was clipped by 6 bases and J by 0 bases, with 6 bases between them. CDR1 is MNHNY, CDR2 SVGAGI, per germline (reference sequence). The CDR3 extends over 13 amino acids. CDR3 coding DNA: TGTGCCAGCAGGCGCGTAGCCAAAAACATTCAGTACTTC. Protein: CASRRVAKNIQYF.

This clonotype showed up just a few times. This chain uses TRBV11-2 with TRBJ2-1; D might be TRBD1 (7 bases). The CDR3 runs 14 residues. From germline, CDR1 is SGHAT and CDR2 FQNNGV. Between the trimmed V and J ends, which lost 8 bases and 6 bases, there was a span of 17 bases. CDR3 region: CASGGTADPNEQFF. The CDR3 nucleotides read TGTGCCAGCGGGGGGACAGCAGATCCCAATGAGCAGTTCTTC.

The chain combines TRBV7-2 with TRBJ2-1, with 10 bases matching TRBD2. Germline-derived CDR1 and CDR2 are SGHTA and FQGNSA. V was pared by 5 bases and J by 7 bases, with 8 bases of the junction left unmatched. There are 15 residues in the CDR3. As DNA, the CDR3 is TGTGCCAGCAGCACACGGACGGGACTAGCGAATGAGCAGTTCTTC. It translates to CASSTRTGLANEQFF.

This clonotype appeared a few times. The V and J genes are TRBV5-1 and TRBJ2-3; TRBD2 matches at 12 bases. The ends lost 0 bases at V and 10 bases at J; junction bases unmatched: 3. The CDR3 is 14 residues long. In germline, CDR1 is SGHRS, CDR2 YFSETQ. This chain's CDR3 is CASSLERTSGAQYF. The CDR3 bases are TGCGCCAGCAGCTTGGAAAGGACTAGCGGGGCGCAGTATTTT.

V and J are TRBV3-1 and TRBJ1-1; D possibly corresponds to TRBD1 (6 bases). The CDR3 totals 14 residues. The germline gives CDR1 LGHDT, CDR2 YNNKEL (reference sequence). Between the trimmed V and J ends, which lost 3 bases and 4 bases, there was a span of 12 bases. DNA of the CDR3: TGTGCCAGCAGCCAGTTTCCAGGGGCCACTGAAGCTTTCTTT. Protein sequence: CASSQFPGATEAFF.

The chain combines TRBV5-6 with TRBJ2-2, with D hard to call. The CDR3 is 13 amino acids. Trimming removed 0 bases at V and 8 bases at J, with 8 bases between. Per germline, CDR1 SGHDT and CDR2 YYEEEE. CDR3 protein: CASSLGRAGELFF. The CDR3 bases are TGTGCCAGCAGCTTGGGGAGAGCGGGGGAGCTGTTTTTT.

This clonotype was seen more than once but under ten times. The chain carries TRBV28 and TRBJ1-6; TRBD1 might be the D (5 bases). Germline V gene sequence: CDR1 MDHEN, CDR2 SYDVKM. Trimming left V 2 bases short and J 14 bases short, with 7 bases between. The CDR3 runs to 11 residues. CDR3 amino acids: CASSLEGSLHF. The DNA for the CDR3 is TGTGCCAGCAGTTTAGAGGGGTCCCTCCACTTT.